This TCR beta chain is from a study of blood T cells in healthy people across ages. Per the germline V gene, CDR1 is LGHDT and CDR2 is YNNKEL (reference sequence). This CDR3 spans 14 amino acids. As for this clonotype: One end of the junction does not line up with germline, which may come from a read error.

Next came a second PCR, run for roughly 6 to 11 cycles, which used a sample-barcoded 5' primer along with a J-beta primer mix. TCRdb re-called the 5' RACE reads through MiXCR, storing one row per CDR3 protein. Of 720,000 or so distinct CDR3 sequences listed, 40% to 45% were seen once; the top ten hold around 30%. The chain uses TRBV3-1 and TRBJ2-1, with 10 bases fitting TRBD2. Sequencing was carried out using blood. The receptor's source is a man at least 80 years old in good health. Here the CDR3 reads CASTQAGGPEEQFF. The CDR3 DNA reads as TGTGCCAGCACCCAAGCGGGGGGGCCAGAGGAGCAGTTCTTC.